This T cell receptor beta chain was obtained from a study of liver allograft versus peripheral blood T cells. Across the study: Intrahepatic T cell receptor repertoires from transplanted livers were compared against repertoires in recipients' peripheral blood.

Trimming removed 4 bases at V and 4 bases at J, with 15 bases between. The germline V gene encodes CDR1 SGHNT and CDR2 YYREEE (reference sequence). This CDR3 is 15 amino acids long. TCRdb ran MiXCR on the reads and lists one entry per CDR3 protein. The data contain 7,000 to 9,500 distinct CDR3 sequences, 19% of them singletons. This TCR was recovered from a human patient who had a liver transplant. Part of the T cell pool may stem from the graft donor. The chain carries TRBV5-4 and TRBJ2-1; the D gene is possibly TRBD2 (6 bases). DNA of the CDR3: TGTGCCAGCAGCACCACGGGGGTCCTATACAATGAGCAGTTCTTC. It specifies CASSTTGVLYNEQFF.